The 19 T cell receptor beta chains reported below all come from one sample, sequenced in a study of cytomegalovirus exposure and HLA in healthy donors. Amplification used 60 Vbeta primers and 13 Jbeta primers. The data were produced by immunoSEQ multiplex PCR, yet TCRdb's version contains in-frame clones alone and is incomplete. The sample records some 240,000 clones, around 90% being singletons. Sample: PBMCs. The receptors come from a girl under 10 years old in good health and CMV-seronegative.

The J gene is TRBJ2-5, the V gene TRBV6-1; D might be TRBD1 (5 bases). V was trimmed by 7 bases and J by 4 bases, leaving 19 bases between them. The germline V gene has CDR1 MNHNS and CDR2 SASEGT. The CDR3 has 15 amino acids. CDR3: CASMHARGYLETQYF. The CDR3 DNA follows: TGTGCCAGCATGCATGCTAGGGGCTACCTAGAGACCCAGTACTTC.

The J gene is TRBJ1-3, the V gene TRBV10-1; D might be TRBD1 (6 bases). The CDR3 runs 14 residues. The germline CDR1 and CDR2 sequences are WNHNN and SYGVQD (reference sequence). V was trimmed by 5 bases and J by 2 bases, leaving 10 bases between them. CDR3 bases: TGCGCCAGCAGTCGTGGACAGCCTGGAAACACCATATATTTT. Residues: CASSRGQPGNTIYF.

In its sample, this clone was seen once. The V call is TRBV2, the J call TRBJ2-1; D possibly corresponds to TRBD2 (6 bases). With 0 bases removed from V and 4 bases from J, the gap between germline ends came to 10 bases. Per the germline V gene, CDR1 is SNHLY and CDR2 is FYNNEI. There are 15 residues in the CDR3. The CDR3: CASSEALGGYNEQFF. The CDR3 DNA sequence: TGTGCCAGCAGTGAAGCGCTTGGGGGGTACAATGAGCAGTTCTTC.

This clone has only one observation. V usage is TRBV4-1 and J usage is TRBJ2-7; 8 nucleotides align to TRBD2. This CDR3 contains 15 residues. The V gene end was trimmed by 4 bases and the J gene end by 2 bases; junction bases not matched to a gene: 7. Germline lookup yields CDR1 MGHRA and CDR2 YSYEKL. This CDR3 is CASSPAREGPYEQYF. The DNA of the CDR3 is TGCGCCAGCAGCCCCGCCCGGGAGGGCCCCTACGAGCAGTACTTC.

This chain connects TRBV6-5 to TRBJ1-2, with D possibly being TRBD1 (5 bases). This CDR3 region has 14 residues. V dropped 6 bases and J dropped 3 bases, with 14 bases sitting between them. Germline V lookup: CDR1 MNHEY, CDR2 SVGAGI. The CDR3 bases are TGTGCCAGCAGCCGACAGCTGGTGGACTATGGCTACACCTTC. This encodes CASSRQLVDYGYTF.

The chain carries TRBV5-1 and TRBJ2-2; 10 bases line up with TRBD2. This CDR3 spans 13 amino acids. The V gene's germline CDR1 is SGHRS and CDR2 YFSETQ. The V and J ends lost 6 bases and 5 bases, in that order; junction bases with no gene match: 1. The CDR3 region is CASKAGGTGELFF. CDR3 nucleotides: TGCGCCAGCAAAGCGGGAGGGACCGGGGAGCTGTTTTTT. The full variable domain, its missing parts supplied by reference TRBV5-1 and TRBJ2-2, is KAGVTQTPRYLIKTRGQQVTLSCSPISGHRSVSWYQQTPGQGLQFLFEYFSETQRNKGNFPGRFSGRQFSNSRSEMNVSTLELGDSALYLCASKAGGTGELFFGEGSRLTVL.

The gene calls are TRBV1 and TRBJ2-7; the table names TRBD1, a call not compared with the DNA. TRBV1 is reported as a pseudogene. This CDR3 has 20 residues. CDR3 DNA: TGCACCAGCAGCCAAGATGAGGGGACAGGGCAGAGTCCGAGTTACTACGAGCAGTACTTC. Protein: CTSSQDEGTGQSPSYYEQYF.

This sequence joins TRBV30 and TRBJ2-1, with TRBD2 identical over 10 bases. This CDR3 has 15 residues. The germline gives CDR1 GTSNPN, CDR2 SVGIG (reference sequence). J lost 5 bases, V lost 0 bases, and 4 bases had no gene match. CDR3 in DNA: TGTGCCTGGAGTGTACAAAGCGGGGGGGACAATGAGCAGTTCTTC. This codes for CAWSVQSGGDNEQFF.

The rearrangement joins TRBV5-6 to TRBJ1-1; TRBD1 agrees at 11 bases. J was trimmed by 4 bases and V by 3 bases; bases with no gene match: 2. The CDR3 length is 14 residues. CDR1 and CDR2 (germline): SGHDT, YYEEEE. CDR3 sequence: CASSWGTGGTEAFF. The CDR3 nucleotides read TGTGCCAGCAGCTGGGGGACAGGGGGCACTGAAGCTTTCTTT.

This sequence joins TRBV29-1 and TRBJ2-1; 10 nucleotides align to TRBD2. Germline V gene sequence: CDR1 SQVTM, CDR2 ANQGSEA. The V segment lost 0 bases and the J segment 9 bases; nucleotides outside the gene matches: 5. CDR3 size: 14 residues. Written as DNA, the CDR3 is TGCAGCGTTGAAGAGGCTAGCGGGGGATCTGAGCAGTTCTTC. Its translation: CSVEEASGGSEQFF.

This clone was counted only a few times. V is TRBV10-3 and J is TRBJ2-3; TRBD2 matches at 8 bases. Germline V CDR1 and CDR2: ENHRY, SYGVKD. This CDR3 comprises 13 residues. J lost 3 bases, V lost 7 bases, and 3 bases had no gene match. The CDR3 nucleotides are TGTGCCATCACGGGAGGGCCTACAGATACGCAGTATTTT. Its translation is CAITGGPTDTQYF.

The chain recombines TRBV18 with TRBJ1-4, with TRBD1 matching over 7 bases. The length of the CDR3 is 18 residues. From germline, CDR1 is KGHSH and CDR2 LQKENI. The V and J ends lost 0 bases and 0 bases, in that order; junction bases with no gene match: 7. The DNA of the CDR3 is TGTGCCAGCTCACCACCTTTAACAGGGGCTGCAACTAATGAAAAACTGTTTTTT. This sequence encodes CASSPPLTGAATNEKLFF.

The gene calls are TRBV27 and TRBJ1-2, with TRBD1 identical over 8 bases. The CDR3 loop spans 13 amino acids. J was trimmed by 4 bases and V by 2 bases; bases with no gene match: 0. Germline V gene sequence: CDR1 MNHEY, CDR2 SMNVEV (reference sequence). Here the CDR3 reads CASSLTGGYGYTF. The CDR3 DNA is TGTGCCAGCAGTTTAACAGGGGGCTATGGCTACACCTTC.

The chain links TRBV6-6 to TRBJ1-1; TRBD1 might be the D (5 bases). This CDR3 region has 12 residues. The V gene lost 11 bases and the J gene lost 8 bases, with 18 bases spanning the gap. Germline CDR1 reads MNHNY; CDR2 reads SVGAGI (reference sequence). The CDR3 DNA reads TGTGCCGCCTGGGCGGTTGGGGGGGAAGCTTTCTTT. Translated: CAAWAVGGEAFF.

This chain uses TRBV5-1 with TRBJ2-5; TRBD1 agrees at 8 bases. The end of the DNA aligns better with TRBJ2-7, so the J call may be wrong. Germline CDR1 reads SGHRS; CDR2 reads YFSETQ. This CDR3 comprises 14 residues. The CDR3 DNA reads TGCGCCAGCAGCCTGATGGACAGGGTGAACGAGCAGTACTTC. Translation: CASSLMDRVNEQYF.

The V and J genes are TRBV5-6 and TRBJ1-2; tentative D call: TRBD1 (5 bases). Looked up from germline, CDR1 is SGHDT and CDR2 is YYEEEE. V was clipped by 4 bases and J by 1 base, with 20 bases between them. The CDR3 loop spans 17 amino acids. This CDR3 is CASSPWVDRLHNYGYTF. The DNA of the CDR3 is TGTGCCAGCAGCCCGTGGGTCGACAGACTTCATAACTATGGCTACACCTTC.

The chain employs TRBV29-1 and TRBJ1-1; D is uncertain. V gave up 6 bases and J gave up 5 bases, with 7 bases separating them. Germline V gene lookup returns CDR1 SQVTM and CDR2 ANQGSEA. The CDR3 loop spans 10 amino acids. CDR3 nucleotides: TGCAGCGTCGCTGAGACTGAAGCTTTCTTT. It specifies CSVAETEAFF.

The rearrangement links TRBV7-2 to TRBJ1-1; 7 bases map to TRBD1. Per the germline V gene, CDR1 is SGHTA and CDR2 is FQGNSA. There are 14 residues in the CDR3. Germline trimming cut 2 bases from V and 10 bases from J; bases unmatched to any gene: 10. The CDR3 region has the DNA TGTGCCAGCAGCTTATGGGACAGCCGTCGAGCAGCTTTCTTT. Protein: CASSLWDSRRAAFF.

There are a few counts of this clone. The genes are TRBV6-6 and TRBJ1-1; TRBD1 matches at 7 bases. V trimming: 5 bases; J trimming: 9 bases; junction bases outside the gene matches: 6. Germline CDR1 and CDR2: MNHNY and SVGAGI (reference sequence). The CDR3 is 12 amino acids. The CDR3 sequence is CASSPTGEKAFF. CDR3 coding DNA: TGTGCCAGCAGTCCTACAGGGGAGAAAGCTTTCTTT.